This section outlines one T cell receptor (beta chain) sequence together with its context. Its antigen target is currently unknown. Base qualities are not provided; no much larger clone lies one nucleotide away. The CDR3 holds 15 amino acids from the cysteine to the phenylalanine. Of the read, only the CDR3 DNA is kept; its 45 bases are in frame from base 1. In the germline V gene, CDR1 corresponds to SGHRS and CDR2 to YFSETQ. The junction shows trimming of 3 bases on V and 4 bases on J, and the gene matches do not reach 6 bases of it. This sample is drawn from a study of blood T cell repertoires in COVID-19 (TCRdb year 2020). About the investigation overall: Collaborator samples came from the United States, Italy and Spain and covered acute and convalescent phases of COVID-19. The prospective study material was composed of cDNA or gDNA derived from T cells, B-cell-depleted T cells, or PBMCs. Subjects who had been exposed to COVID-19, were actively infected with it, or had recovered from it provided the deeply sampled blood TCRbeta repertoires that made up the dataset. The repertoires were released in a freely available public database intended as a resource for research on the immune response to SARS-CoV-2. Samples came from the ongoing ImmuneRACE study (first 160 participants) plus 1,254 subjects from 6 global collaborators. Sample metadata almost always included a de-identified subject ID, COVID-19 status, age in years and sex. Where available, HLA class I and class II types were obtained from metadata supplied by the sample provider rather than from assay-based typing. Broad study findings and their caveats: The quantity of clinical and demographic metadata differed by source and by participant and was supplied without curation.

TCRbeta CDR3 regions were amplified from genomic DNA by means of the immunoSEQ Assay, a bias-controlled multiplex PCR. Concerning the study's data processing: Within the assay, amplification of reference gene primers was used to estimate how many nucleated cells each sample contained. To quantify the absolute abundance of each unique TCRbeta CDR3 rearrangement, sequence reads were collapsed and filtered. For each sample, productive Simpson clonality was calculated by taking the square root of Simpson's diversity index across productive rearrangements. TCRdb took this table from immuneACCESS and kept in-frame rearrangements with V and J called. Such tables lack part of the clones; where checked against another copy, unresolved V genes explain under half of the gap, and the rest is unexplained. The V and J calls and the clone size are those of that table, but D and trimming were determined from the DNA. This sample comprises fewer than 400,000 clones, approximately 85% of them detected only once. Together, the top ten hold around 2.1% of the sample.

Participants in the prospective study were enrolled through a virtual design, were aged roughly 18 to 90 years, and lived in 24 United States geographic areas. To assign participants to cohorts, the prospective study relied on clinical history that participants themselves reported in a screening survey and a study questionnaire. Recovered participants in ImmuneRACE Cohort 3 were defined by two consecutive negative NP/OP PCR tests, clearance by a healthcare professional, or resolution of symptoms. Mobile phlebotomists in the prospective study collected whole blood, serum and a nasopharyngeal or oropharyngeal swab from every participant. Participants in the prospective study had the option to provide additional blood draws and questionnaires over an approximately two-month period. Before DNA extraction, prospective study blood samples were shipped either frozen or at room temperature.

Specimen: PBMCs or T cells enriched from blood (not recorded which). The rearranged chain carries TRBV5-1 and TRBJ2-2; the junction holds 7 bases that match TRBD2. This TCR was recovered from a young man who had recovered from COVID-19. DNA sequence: TGCGCCAGCAGCTCGTGGACGGGGGGCACCGGGGAGCTGTTTTTT. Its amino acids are CASSSWTGGTGELFF.